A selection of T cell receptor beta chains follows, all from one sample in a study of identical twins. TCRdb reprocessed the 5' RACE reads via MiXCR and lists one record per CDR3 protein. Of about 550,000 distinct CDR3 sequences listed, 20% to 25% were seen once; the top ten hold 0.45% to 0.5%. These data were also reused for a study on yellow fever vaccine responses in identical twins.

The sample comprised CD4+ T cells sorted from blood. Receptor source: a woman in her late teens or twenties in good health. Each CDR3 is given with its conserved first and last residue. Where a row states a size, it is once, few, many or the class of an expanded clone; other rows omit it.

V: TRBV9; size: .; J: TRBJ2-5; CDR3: CASSSTPAGRTQYF
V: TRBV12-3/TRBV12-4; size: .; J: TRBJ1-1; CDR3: CASSFRPSMNTEAFF
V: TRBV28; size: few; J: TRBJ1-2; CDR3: CASSEFGGYTF
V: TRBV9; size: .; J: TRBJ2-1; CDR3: CASSEGLAESPSYNEQFF
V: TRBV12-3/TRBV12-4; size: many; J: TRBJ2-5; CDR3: CASSLAGSETQYF
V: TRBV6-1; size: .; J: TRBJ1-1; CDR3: CASIKGSGSTEAFF
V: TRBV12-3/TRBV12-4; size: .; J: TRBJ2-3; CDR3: CASSWTSGGTDTQYF
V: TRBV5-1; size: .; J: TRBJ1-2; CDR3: CASRPGGEVHGYTF
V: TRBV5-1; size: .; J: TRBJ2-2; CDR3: CASSLTGARTGELFF
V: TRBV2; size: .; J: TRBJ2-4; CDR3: CASSQRSEGLGAKNIQYF
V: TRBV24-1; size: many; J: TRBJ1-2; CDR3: CATSDPGRNYGYTF
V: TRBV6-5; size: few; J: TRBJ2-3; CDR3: CASSYGLVTDTQYF
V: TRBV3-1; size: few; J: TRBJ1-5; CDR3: CASSRGGGHQPQHF
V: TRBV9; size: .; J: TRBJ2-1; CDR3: CASSPLDGIGPYNEQFF
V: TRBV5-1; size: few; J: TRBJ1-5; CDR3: CASSLQGPQPQHF